This TCR beta chain was recorded in a study of shared clonotypes between healthy human individuals. Study details: Per donor, CD8 memory used one plate, CD8 naive used two, CD4 memory used three and CD4 naive used three.

Donors, without exception, were Caucasian adults residing in Nashville, Tennessee. Trimming removed 2 bases from V and 1 base from J, with 11 bases in between. The CDR3 spans 16 residues. The germline V gene has CDR1 KGHSH and CDR2 LQKENI. Of note for this clone: What it binds is not known.

The data were produced by immunoSEQ multiplex PCR, yet TCRdb's version contains in-frame clones alone and is incomplete. Among some 2.4 million clones listed, roughly 93% were seen once. Study-wide findings and caveats: Naive subsets tended to show greater estimated richness than memory subsets. Among non-shared clonotypes, generation probabilities were lower than among those shared by all four donors.

Sequencing was performed on naive CD4+ T cells from PBMCs. Subset reported: CD45RA+ positively selected. V is TRBV18 and J is TRBJ2-2; D not resolved. The clonotype originates from a man younger than 35 in good health. Some clones in this sample may be carry-over from other donors' samples. CDR3 loop: CASSPLLTLNTGELFF. The CDR3 DNA reads as TGTGCCAGCTCACCATTGTTAACGTTGAACACCGGGGAGCTGTTTTTT.